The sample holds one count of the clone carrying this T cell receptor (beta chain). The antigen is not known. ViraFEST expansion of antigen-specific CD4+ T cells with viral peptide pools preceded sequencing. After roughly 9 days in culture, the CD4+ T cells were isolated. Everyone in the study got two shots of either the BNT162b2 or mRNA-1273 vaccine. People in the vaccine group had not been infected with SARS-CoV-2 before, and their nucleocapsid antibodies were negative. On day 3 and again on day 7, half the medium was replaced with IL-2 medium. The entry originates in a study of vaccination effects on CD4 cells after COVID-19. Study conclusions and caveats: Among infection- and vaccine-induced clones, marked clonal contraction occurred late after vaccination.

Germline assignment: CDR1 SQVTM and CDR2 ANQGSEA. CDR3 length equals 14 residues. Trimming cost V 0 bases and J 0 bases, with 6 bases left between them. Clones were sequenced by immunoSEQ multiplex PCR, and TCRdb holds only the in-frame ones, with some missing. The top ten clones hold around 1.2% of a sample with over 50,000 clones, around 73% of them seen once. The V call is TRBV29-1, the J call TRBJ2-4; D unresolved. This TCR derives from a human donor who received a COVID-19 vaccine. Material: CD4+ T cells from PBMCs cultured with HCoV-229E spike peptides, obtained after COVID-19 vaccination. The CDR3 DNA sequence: TGCAGCGTTGAAGAAGCGTTAGCCAAAAACATTCAGTACTTC. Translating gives CSVEEALAKNIQYF.